This is a list of T cell receptor beta chains from one sample in a study of beta chain features in type 1 diabetes. Only in-frame clones appear in the TCRdb table, and some are missing; sequencing was by immunoSEQ multiplex PCR. The sample yields about 340,000 clones, roughly a tenth seen once. Sequencing used central memory CD4+ T cells from blood. The receptors derive from a man aged 25-45 years with type 1 diabetes. Each CDR3 is given with its conserved first and last residue. A D gene is named only where the DNA matches it firmly. Size values are once, few and many counts, or a class for expanded clones, and some rows have none.

-,TRBV18,TRBJ1-4,few,CASSPSTGSGNWEGEKLFF,TGTGCCAGCTCACCATCTACGGGGTCAGGGAATTGGGAAGGTGAAAAACTGTTTTTT
-,TRBV6-1,TRBJ1-5,few,CASSVEAGNQPQHF,TGTGCCAGCAGTGTTGAGGCGGGCAATCAGCCCCAGCATTTT
-,TRBV5-1,TRBJ1-5,-,CASSGQGSEQPQHF,TGCGCCAGCAGCGGACAAGGATCGGAGCAGCCCCAGCATTTT
TRBD1,TRBV7-2,TRBJ2-5,-,CASSKDRFETQYF,TGTGCCAGCAGCAAGGACAGGTTTGAGACCCAGTACTTC
-,TRBV2,TRBJ2-7,few,CASRGALGYEQYF,TGTGCCAGCCGGGGGGCCCTTGGGTACGAGCAGTACTTC
TRBD1,TRBV2,TRBJ2-7,few,CASSVDRAHEQYF,TGTGCCAGCAGTGTAGACAGGGCACACGAGCAGTACTTC
-,TRBV4-3,TRBJ2-7,-,CASSQEYSSYEQYF,TGCGCCAGCAGCCAAGAGTACAGCTCCTACGAGCAGTACTTC
-,TRBV5-8,TRBJ1-6,-,CASSSQGPLTSPLHF,TGTGCCAGCAGCTCCCAGGGGCCCTTAACCTCACCCCTCCACTTT
-,TRBV5-4,TRBJ2-4,many,CASSLGVQGINIQYF,TGTGCCAGCAGCTTAGGAGTCCAGGGCATAAACATTCAGTACTTC
TRBD1,TRBV11-2,TRBJ2-7,few,CASSAGQGLEQYF,TGTGCCAGCAGCGCGGGACAGGGGTTGGAGCAGTACTTC
-,TRBV28,TRBJ1-2,-,CASTKGVRGYTF,TGTGCCAGCACAAAAGGGGTTCGCGGCTACACCTTC
-,TRBV7-2,TRBJ2-3,few,CASSLVAGVRDTQYF,TGTGCCAGCAGCTTAGTGGCAGGGGTTCGCGATACGCAGTATTTT
TRBD2,TRBV7-2,TRBJ2-1,-,CASSSSGGPTEQFF,TGTGCCAGCAGCTCATCGGGGGGGCCGACTGAGCAGTTCTTC
TRBD1,TRBV2,TRBJ1-2,-,CASRGQGDYGYTF,TGTGCCAGCAGAGGTCAGGGGGACTATGGCTACACCTTC
-,TRBV5-6,TRBJ1-1,few,CASSPVGGRVMTEAFF,TGTGCCAGCAGCCCGGTAGGGGGACGGGTGATGACTGAAGCTTTCTTT
-,TRBV2,TRBJ2-6,many,CASSALLASGANVLTF,TGTGCCAGCAGTGCCCTACTAGCCTCTGGGGCCAACGTCCTGACTTTC
TRBD1,TRBV2,TRBJ2-5,many,CASNSLQGAGETQYF,TGTGCCAGCAATAGTTTACAGGGGGCTGGGGAGACCCAGTACTTC
-,TRBV15,TRBJ2-5,few,CATSRDWGQETQYF,TGTGCCACCAGCAGAGATTGGGGCCAAGAGACCCAGTACTTC
-,TRBV11-2,TRBJ2-7,-,CASSLEGAREGYEQYF,TGTGCCAGCAGCTTAGAGGGGGCCAGGGAAGGGTACGAGCAGTACTTC
-,TRBV12-5,TRBJ1-1,-,CASGLRQDTEAFF,TGTGCTAGTGGTCTCCGACAGGACACTGAAGCTTTCTTT
-,TRBV11-2,TRBJ1-4,-,CASSSWEVEKLFF,TGTGCCAGCAGCTCCTGGGAGGTTGAAAAACTGTTTTTT
TRBD1,TRBV6-1,TRBJ1-2,few,CASSSPGQIRHGYTF,TGTGCCAGCAGTTCGCCGGGACAGATACGACATGGCTACACCTTC
-,TRBV30,TRBJ1-1,few,CAWSNLGVEAFF,TGTGCCTGGAGTAACCTAGGGGTAGAAGCTTTCTTT
-,TRBV9,TRBJ1-2,few,CASSSSQGDYGYTF,TGTGCCAGCAGCTCCTCACAGGGAGACTATGGCTACACCTTC
-,TRBV30,TRBJ1-1,-,CAWSVDEGGPGAFF,TGTGCCTGGAGTGTTGATGAAGGTGGACCAGGGGCTTTCTTT
TRBD1,TRBV6-9,TRBJ1-5,-,CASSYKDRPNQPQHF,TGTGCCAGCAGTTATAAGGACAGGCCTAATCAGCCCCAGCATTTT
-,TRBV2,TRBJ2-7,-,CASSHNRAGEQYF,TGTGCCAGCAGCCACAACAGGGCTGGGGAGCAGTACTTC